Listed below are T cell receptor beta chains from one sample, sequenced in a study of shared clonotypes between healthy human individuals. The protocol was immunoSEQ multiplex PCR, while the TCRdb copy is restricted to in-frame clones and leaves out a portion. The sample yields hundreds of thousands of clones, around 76% seen once. Sequenced: PBMCs. The receptors here all came from a woman in her thirties or forties in good health. Some clones in this sample may be carry-over from other donors' samples. The CDR3 runs from the conserved cysteine through the conserved F or W. A D gene is named only where the DNA matches it firmly. Size tells how often a clone was seen (once, few, many) or the class of an expanded clone, and some rows leave it out.

v_call: TRBV27; j_call: TRBJ2-1; d_call: NA; clone_size: NA; cdr3_length: 15; cdr3_nt: TGTGCCAGTACGAACCGGGCACCTAACTTCAATGAGCAGTTCTTC; cdr3_aa: CASTNRAPNFNEQFF
v_call: TRBV28; j_call: TRBJ2-7; d_call: NA; clone_size: NA; cdr3_length: 16; cdr3_nt: TGTGCCAGCAGTTTAGCCCCAGGGGCCGGCTCCTACGAGCAGTACTTC; cdr3_aa: CASSLAPGAGSYEQYF
v_call: TRBV5-4; j_call: TRBJ2-7; d_call: TRBD2; clone_size: once; cdr3_length: 15; cdr3_nt: TGTGCCAGCAGCTTAACTAGCGGGAGTGTCCACGAGCAGTACTTC; cdr3_aa: CASSLTSGSVHEQYF
v_call: TRBV19; j_call: TRBJ2-1; d_call: TRBD2; clone_size: NA; cdr3_length: 15; cdr3_nt: TGTGCCAGTAGTGCAGCGGGAGGGCCGTGGAATGAGCAGTTCTTC; cdr3_aa: CASSAAGGPWNEQFF
v_call: TRBV19; j_call: TRBJ1-5; d_call: NA; clone_size: few; cdr3_length: 15; cdr3_nt: TGTGCCAGTAGTATAATGGCCCTGACCCATCAGCCCCAGCATTTT; cdr3_aa: CASSIMALTHQPQHF
v_call: TRBV25-1; j_call: TRBJ2-2; d_call: TRBD2; clone_size: NA; cdr3_length: 15; cdr3_nt: TGTGCCAGCAGCCTTTCGCGGGAGGGCACCGGGGAGCTGTTTTTT; cdr3_aa: CASSLSREGTGELFF
v_call: TRBV18; j_call: TRBJ2-5; d_call: TRBD1; clone_size: NA; cdr3_length: 15; cdr3_nt: TGTGCCAGCTCAGCAAGACAGGGTGAACAAGAGACCCAGTACTTC; cdr3_aa: CASSARQGEQETQYF
v_call: TRBV15; j_call: TRBJ1-3; d_call: NA; clone_size: NA; cdr3_length: 14; cdr3_nt: TGTGCCACCAGCGCTTCAGATCTGGGAAACACCATATATTTT; cdr3_aa: CATSASDLGNTIYF
v_call: TRBV20-1; j_call: TRBJ2-1; d_call: NA; clone_size: NA; cdr3_length: 11; cdr3_nt: TGCAGCCCTCGGAGGGCCGATGAGCAGTTCTTC; cdr3_aa: CSPRRADEQFF
v_call: TRBV12-2; j_call: TRBJ2-3; d_call: NA; clone_size: NA; cdr3_length: 17; cdr3_nt: TGTGCAAGTCGCTTGTCGCCTAGCGGGCCTTTTGGAGATACGCAGTATTTT; cdr3_aa: CASRLSPSGPFGDTQYF
v_call: TRBV30; j_call: TRBJ1-3; d_call: NA; clone_size: NA; cdr3_length: 14; cdr3_nt: TGTGCCTGGAGTTCGCAGGGGTTAGGAAACACCATATATTTT; cdr3_aa: CAWSSQGLGNTIYF
v_call: TRBV5-8; j_call: TRBJ1-1; d_call: NA; clone_size: NA; cdr3_length: 11; cdr3_nt: TGTGCCAGCAGCTTGTTCGCTGAAGCTTTCTTT; cdr3_aa: CASSLFAEAFF
v_call: TRBV6-6; j_call: TRBJ1-2; d_call: NA; clone_size: NA; cdr3_length: 11; cdr3_nt: TGTGCCAGCAGTCGAGACATTGGCTACACCTTC; cdr3_aa: CASSRDIGYTF
v_call: TRBV5-4; j_call: TRBJ2-5; d_call: NA; clone_size: NA; cdr3_length: 14; cdr3_nt: TGTGCCAGCAGCTTGGGACATCTACAAGAGACCCAGTACTTC; cdr3_aa: CASSLGHLQETQYF
v_call: TRBV5-4; j_call: TRBJ2-1; d_call: NA; clone_size: NA; cdr3_length: 15; cdr3_nt: TGTGCCAGCAGCTCCCGGGACTTCGGGGATAATGAGCAGTTCTTC; cdr3_aa: CASSSRDFGDNEQFF
v_call: TRBV5-1; j_call: TRBJ2-7; d_call: TRBD2; clone_size: NA; cdr3_length: 15; cdr3_nt: TGCGCCAGCAGCTTGACTAGCGCGAGCTCCTACGAGCAGTACTTC; cdr3_aa: CASSLTSASSYEQYF
v_call: TRBV10-3; j_call: TRBJ2-2; d_call: TRBD2; clone_size: NA; cdr3_length: 16; cdr3_nt: TGTGCCATCAGCCGGATAGCGGGAGGGAACACCGGGGAGCTGTTTTTT; cdr3_aa: CAISRIAGGNTGELFF
v_call: TRBV5-1; j_call: TRBJ1-3; d_call: TRBD1; clone_size: NA; cdr3_length: 15; cdr3_nt: TGCGCCAGCCGACCGACAGGGTCCTCTGGAAACACCATATATTTT; cdr3_aa: CASRPTGSSGNTIYF
v_call: TRBV30; j_call: TRBJ1-2; d_call: TRBD1; clone_size: NA; cdr3_length: 13; cdr3_nt: TGTGCCTGGAGTACCGGGACAGCCTATGGCTACACCTTC; cdr3_aa: CAWSTGTAYGYTF
v_call: TRBV10-3; j_call: TRBJ2-1; d_call: TRBD1; clone_size: NA; cdr3_length: 16; cdr3_nt: TGTGCCATCAGTGACTCAGGGACAGGGTTAGCCTATGAGCAGTTCTTC; cdr3_aa: CAISDSGTGLAYEQFF
v_call: TRBV25-1; j_call: TRBJ2-5; d_call: NA; clone_size: few; cdr3_length: 15; cdr3_nt: TGTGCCAGCAGTGTCATCCGGGGTTTGGGAGAGACCCAGTACTTC; cdr3_aa: CASSVIRGLGETQYF
v_call: TRBV15; j_call: TRBJ2-7; d_call: TRBD1; clone_size: NA; cdr3_length: 15; cdr3_nt: TGTGCCACCAGCAGAGAACCGGGACAGGACTACGAGCAGTACTTC; cdr3_aa: CATSREPGQDYEQYF
v_call: TRBV25-1; j_call: TRBJ2-1; d_call: NA; clone_size: NA; cdr3_length: 15; cdr3_nt: TGTGCCAGCAGTGAGATCGACAACACCTACAATGAGCAGTTCTTC; cdr3_aa: CASSEIDNTYNEQFF
v_call: TRBV6-5; j_call: TRBJ2-1; d_call: TRBD2; clone_size: NA; cdr3_length: 16; cdr3_nt: TGTGCCAGCAGTTACTCGACTAGCGGGAGACTCTATGAGCAGTTCTTC; cdr3_aa: CASSYSTSGRLYEQFF
v_call: TRBV18; j_call: TRBJ2-3; d_call: NA; clone_size: NA; cdr3_length: 17; cdr3_nt: TGTGCCAGCTCACCACCCCGGGGGGCAGGTATTACAGATACGCAGTATTTT; cdr3_aa: CASSPPRGAGITDTQYF
v_call: TRBV12-5; j_call: TRBJ2-7; d_call: TRBD1; clone_size: NA; cdr3_length: 14; cdr3_nt: TGTGCTAGCGCTCCCGGACAGGGCGCCTACGAGCAGTACTTC; cdr3_aa: CASAPGQGAYEQYF
v_call: TRBV18; j_call: TRBJ2-7; d_call: TRBD1; clone_size: NA; cdr3_length: 15; cdr3_nt: TGTGCCAGCTCACCGCCGTTTGGACAGGGAGGCGAGCAGTACTTC; cdr3_aa: CASSPPFGQGGEQYF
v_call: TRBV30; j_call: TRBJ1-1; d_call: NA; clone_size: NA; cdr3_length: 12; cdr3_nt: TGTGCCTGGAGTGTGGGGCACCTTGAAGCTTTCTTT; cdr3_aa: CAWSVGHLEAFF
v_call: TRBV9; j_call: TRBJ2-5; d_call: NA; clone_size: NA; cdr3_length: 14; cdr3_nt: TGTGCCAGCAGCGTAGGAGGCACGCCAGAGACCCAGTACTTC; cdr3_aa: CASSVGGTPETQYF
v_call: TRBV19; j_call: TRBJ1-1; d_call: TRBD1; clone_size: NA; cdr3_length: 16; cdr3_nt: TGTGCCAGTAGTATTACAGGGGGCGCGGGGAACACTGAAGCTTTCTTT; cdr3_aa: CASSITGGAGNTEAFF
v_call: TRBV14; j_call: TRBJ1-1; d_call: NA; clone_size: NA; cdr3_length: 14; cdr3_nt: TGTGCCAGCAGCCAAGATCTATGGGTTACTGAAGCTTTCTTT; cdr3_aa: CASSQDLWVTEAFF
v_call: TRBV25-1; j_call: TRBJ2-3; d_call: TRBD2; clone_size: NA; cdr3_length: 17; cdr3_nt: TGTGCCAGCAGTGGGGGGACTAGCGGGAGATTCGGGGATACGCAGTATTTT; cdr3_aa: CASSGGTSGRFGDTQYF
v_call: TRBV5-4; j_call: TRBJ2-2; d_call: TRBD1; clone_size: NA; cdr3_length: 17; cdr3_nt: TGTGCCAGCAGCCTATCCCCGGACAGGGCGGGGACCGGGGAGCTGTTTTTT; cdr3_aa: CASSLSPDRAGTGELFF
v_call: TRBV6-1; j_call: TRBJ1-2; d_call: NA; clone_size: once; cdr3_length: 15; cdr3_nt: TGTGCCAGCAATTTATCGCGTGGCACTCCCTATGGCTACACCTTC; cdr3_aa: CASNLSRGTPYGYTF
v_call: TRBV6-5; j_call: TRBJ1-4; d_call: TRBD1; clone_size: NA; cdr3_length: 14; cdr3_nt: TGTGCCAGCAGTTCAGGGGGAGGATATGAAAAACTGTTTTTT; cdr3_aa: CASSSGGGYEKLFF
v_call: TRBV7-8; j_call: TRBJ2-1; d_call: NA; clone_size: NA; cdr3_length: 13; cdr3_nt: TGTGCCAGCAGCCCCCGGTTGTGGAATGAGCAGTTCTTC; cdr3_aa: CASSPRLWNEQFF
v_call: TRBV28; j_call: TRBJ2-1; d_call: NA; clone_size: NA; cdr3_length: 16; cdr3_nt: TGTGCCAGCAGTCCGCTAGGACGTCTCTCCTACAATGAGCAGTTCTTC; cdr3_aa: CASSPLGRLSYNEQFF
v_call: TRBV4-3; j_call: TRBJ1-2; d_call: NA; clone_size: NA; cdr3_length: 17; cdr3_nt: TGCGCCAGCAGCCAAGAAGAGGGTCTCGGGGCAACCTATGGCTACACCTTC; cdr3_aa: CASSQEEGLGATYGYTF
v_call: TRBV27; j_call: TRBJ2-3; d_call: TRBD2; clone_size: NA; cdr3_length: 18; cdr3_nt: TGTGCCAGCATTGGAAGGGAGGGAGTAGCGGGGATCACAGATACGCAGTATTTT; cdr3_aa: CASIGREGVAGITDTQYF
v_call: TRBV15; j_call: TRBJ2-7; d_call: TRBD1; clone_size: NA; cdr3_length: 14; cdr3_nt: TGTGCCACCAGCACGGGACAGGGGTCCTACGAGCAGTACTTC; cdr3_aa: CATSTGQGSYEQYF
v_call: TRBV2; j_call: TRBJ1-6; d_call: NA; clone_size: few; cdr3_length: 15; cdr3_nt: TGTGCCAGCAGTCCACAGGGCACCTATAATTCACCCCTCCACTTT; cdr3_aa: CASSPQGTYNSPLHF
v_call: TRBV19; j_call: TRBJ1-2; d_call: NA; clone_size: NA; cdr3_length: 13; cdr3_nt: TGTGCCAGTACCTACAGGGTTAACTATGGCTACACCTTC; cdr3_aa: CASTYRVNYGYTF
v_call: TRBV2; j_call: TRBJ2-7; d_call: NA; clone_size: NA; cdr3_length: 13; cdr3_nt: TGTGCCAGCAGGGATCCGAGCTCCTACGAGCAGTACTTC; cdr3_aa: CASRDPSSYEQYF
v_call: TRBV5-4; j_call: TRBJ2-1; d_call: TRBD2; clone_size: NA; cdr3_length: 15; cdr3_nt: TGTGCCAGCAGCTTGAAAGCGGGAGTCGTAAATGAGCAGTTCTTC; cdr3_aa: CASSLKAGVVNEQFF
v_call: TRBV5-1; j_call: TRBJ2-2; d_call: TRBD1; clone_size: NA; cdr3_length: 15; cdr3_nt: TGCGCCAGCAGCTTGCGACAGGGGGCCACCGGGGAGCTGTTTTTT; cdr3_aa: CASSLRQGATGELFF
v_call: TRBV6-1; j_call: TRBJ2-7; d_call: NA; clone_size: NA; cdr3_length: 15; cdr3_nt: TGTGCCAGCAGTGAAGCGCGCACGGACGCCTACGAGCAGTACTTC; cdr3_aa: CASSEARTDAYEQYF
v_call: TRBV29-1; j_call: TRBJ2-3; d_call: NA; clone_size: NA; cdr3_length: 13; cdr3_nt: TGCAGCTCGGGTCCTGTGGTTGGAGATACGCAGTATTTT; cdr3_aa: CSSGPVVGDTQYF
v_call: TRBV9; j_call: TRBJ2-1; d_call: TRBD1; clone_size: NA; cdr3_length: 16; cdr3_nt: TGTGCCAGCAGCGTAGGTACCGGGACAGAATACAATGAGCAGTTCTTC; cdr3_aa: CASSVGTGTEYNEQFF
v_call: TRBV4-1; j_call: TRBJ2-1; d_call: NA; clone_size: few; cdr3_length: 16; cdr3_nt: TGCGCCAGCAGCCCCAGACAGATGAGCTCCTACAATGAGCAGTTCTTC; cdr3_aa: CASSPRQMSSYNEQFF
v_call: TRBV9; j_call: TRBJ2-6; d_call: NA; clone_size: NA; cdr3_length: 18; cdr3_nt: TGTGCCAGCAGTAGACTAGCCCGGGGGCTGGCTGGGGCCAACGTCCTGACTTTC; cdr3_aa: CASSRLARGLAGANVLTF
v_call: TRBV27; j_call: TRBJ2-7; d_call: NA; clone_size: NA; cdr3_length: 13; cdr3_nt: TGTGCCAGCAGTTTAGGCAGAGCTTACGAGCAGTACTTC; cdr3_aa: CASSLGRAYEQYF
v_call: TRBV30; j_call: TRBJ1-2; d_call: TRBD1; clone_size: NA; cdr3_length: 12; cdr3_nt: TGTGCCTGGCAGGGGGTCGGCTATGGCTACACCTTC; cdr3_aa: CAWQGVGYGYTF
v_call: TRBV18; j_call: TRBJ2-1; d_call: NA; clone_size: NA; cdr3_length: 12; cdr3_nt: TGTGCCAGCTCACCACGCGGGGACGAGCAGTTCTTC; cdr3_aa: CASSPRGDEQFF